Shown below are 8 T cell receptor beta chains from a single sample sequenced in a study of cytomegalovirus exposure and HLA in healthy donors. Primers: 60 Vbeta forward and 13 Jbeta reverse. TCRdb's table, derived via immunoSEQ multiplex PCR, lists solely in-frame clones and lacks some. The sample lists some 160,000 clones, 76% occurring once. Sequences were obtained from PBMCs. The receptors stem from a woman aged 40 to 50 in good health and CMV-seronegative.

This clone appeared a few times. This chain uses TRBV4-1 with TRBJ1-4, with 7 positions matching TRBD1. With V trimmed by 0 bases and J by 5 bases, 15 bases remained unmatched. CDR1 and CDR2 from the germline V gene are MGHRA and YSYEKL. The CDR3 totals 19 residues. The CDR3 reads CASSQDNRISGTENEKLFF. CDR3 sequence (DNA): TGCGCCAGCAGCCAAGATAATAGAATTTCCGGGACAGAGAATGAAAAACTGTTTTTT.

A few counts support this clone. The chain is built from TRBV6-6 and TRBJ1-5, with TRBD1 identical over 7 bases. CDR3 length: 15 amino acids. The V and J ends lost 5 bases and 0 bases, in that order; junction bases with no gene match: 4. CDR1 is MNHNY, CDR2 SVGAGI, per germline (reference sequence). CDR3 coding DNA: TGTGCCAGCAGTCGACAGGGTAATAGCAATCAGCCCCAGCATTTT. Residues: CASSRQGNSNQPQHF.

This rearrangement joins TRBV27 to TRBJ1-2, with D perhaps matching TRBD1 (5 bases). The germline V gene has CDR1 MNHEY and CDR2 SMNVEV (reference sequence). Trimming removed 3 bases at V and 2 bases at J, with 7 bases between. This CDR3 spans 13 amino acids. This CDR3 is CASSLGQNYGYTF. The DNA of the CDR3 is TGTGCCAGCAGTTTGGGGCAAAACTATGGCTACACCTTC.

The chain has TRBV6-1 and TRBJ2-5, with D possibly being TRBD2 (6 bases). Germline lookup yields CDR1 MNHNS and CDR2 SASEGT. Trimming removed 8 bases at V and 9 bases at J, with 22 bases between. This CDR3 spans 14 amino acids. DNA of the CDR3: TGTGCCAGCCTTACCACCGGGACTCGTGTTTCCCAGTACTTC. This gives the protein CASLTTGTRVSQYF.

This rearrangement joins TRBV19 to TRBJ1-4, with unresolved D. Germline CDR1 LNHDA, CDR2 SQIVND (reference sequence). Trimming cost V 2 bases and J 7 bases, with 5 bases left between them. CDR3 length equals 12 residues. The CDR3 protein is CASSIQVEKLFF. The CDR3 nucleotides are TGTGCCAGTAGTATACAGGTTGAAAAACTGTTTTTT.

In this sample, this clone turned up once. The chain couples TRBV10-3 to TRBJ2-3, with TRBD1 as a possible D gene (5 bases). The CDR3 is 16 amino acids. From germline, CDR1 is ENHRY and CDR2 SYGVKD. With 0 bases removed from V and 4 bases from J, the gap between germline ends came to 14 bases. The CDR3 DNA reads TGTGCCATCAGTGAGTCGACCGCTAGGGGTGCAGATACGCAGTATTTT. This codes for CAISESTARGADTQYF.

Written as DNA, the CDR3 is TGTGCCAGCAGCCTGGGACAAATTGCAACTAATGAAAAACTGTTTTTT. It encodes CASSLGQIATNEKLFF. V and J are TRBV28 and TRBJ1-4, with TRBD1 as a possible D gene (6 bases). V lost 6 bases and J 0 bases, leaving 14 bases between the germline ends. The V gene's germline CDR1 is MDHEN and CDR2 SYDVKM. The CDR3 spans 16 residues.

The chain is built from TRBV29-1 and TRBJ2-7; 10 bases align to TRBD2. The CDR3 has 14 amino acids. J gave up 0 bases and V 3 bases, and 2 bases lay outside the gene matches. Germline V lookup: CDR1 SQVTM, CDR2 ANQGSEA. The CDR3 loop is CSVDSGRDSYEQYF. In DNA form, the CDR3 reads TGCAGCGTTGACAGCGGGAGGGACTCCTACGAGCAGTACTTC.